The rows below give T cell receptor beta chains drawn from one sample of a study of identifying expanded T cells in peripheral blood. The method was immunoSEQ multiplex PCR; TCRdb's version includes in-frame clones alone and lacks a portion of them. The table lists about 58,000 clones, about four fifths of them singletons. Sample: blood. Every receptor here comes from a person between 18 and 70 years old in good health. Both conserved end residues are part of each CDR3. The D gene is left open where the match is weak. Clone size is not always given. Where it is, it says once, few, many or a class for expanded clones.

TRBV6-5	NA	TRBJ1-5	NA	CASSLNGNQPQHF	TGTGCCAGCAGTTTAAACGGCAATCAGCCCCAGCATTTT
TRBV7-2	NA	TRBJ1-2	NA	CASSLARLYGYTF	TGTGCCAGCAGCTTAGCAAGGCTCTATGGCTACACCTTC
TRBV28	NA	TRBJ2-3	few	CASATQGIFTDTQYF	TGTGCCAGCGCCACACAGGGAATTTTCACAGATACGCAGTATTTT
TRBV27	NA	TRBJ2-7	NA	CASSLSWGPPYEQYF	TGTGCCAGCAGTTTATCGTGGGGACCCCCCTACGAGCAGTACTTC
TRBV29-1	TRBD1	TRBJ2-5	NA	CSVPGQLLETQYF	TGCAGCGTCCCGGGACAGCTTCTGGAGACCCAGTACTTC
TRBV15	NA	TRBJ1-4	few	CATSRDHREKLFF	TGTGCCACCAGCAGAGATCACCGGGAAAAACTGTTTTTT
TRBV7-9	NA	TRBJ2-2	once	CASSRDGSNTGELFF	TGTGCCAGCAGCCGAGATGGGTCGAACACCGGGGAGCTGTTTTTT
TRBV14	TRBD2	TRBJ2-1	NA	CASSRPRELAVDNEQFF	TGTGCCAGCAGCCGCCCTAGGGAACTAGCGGTAGACAATGAGCAGTTCTTC
TRBV29-1	TRBD1	TRBJ1-2	NA	CSVRTGGLYGYTF	TGCAGCGTCCGGACAGGGGGGCTGTATGGCTACACCTTC
TRBV4-1	NA	TRBJ2-7	NA	CASSPHSGALYEQYF	TGCGCCAGCAGCCCCCACTCAGGGGCCCTCTACGAGCAGTACTTC
TRBV19	NA	TRBJ1-5	few	CASSTSAGLGGQPQHF	TGTGCCAGTAGTACCTCCGCCGGGCTTGGTGGTCAGCCCCAGCATTTT
TRBV6-1	TRBD2	TRBJ2-4	NA	CASTGLAGINIQYF	TGTGCCAGCACCGGACTAGCGGGGATAAACATTCAGTACTTC
TRBV18	NA	TRBJ1-2	once	CASSPQGINYGYTF	TGTGCCAGCTCACCACAGGGGATTAACTATGGCTACACCTTC
TRBV11-2	NA	TRBJ1-2	NA	CASSRGVDGYTF	TGTGCCAGCTCTCGGGGGGTCGATGGCTACACCTTC
TRBV10-3	NA	TRBJ1-1	NA	CAMSATGRKAFF	TGTGCCATGTCCGCGACAGGAAGAAAAGCTTTCTTT
TRBV19	NA	TRBJ2-7	NA	CASSWSVEPYYEQYF	TGTGCCAGTAGTTGGTCGGTCGAACCATACTACGAGCAGTACTTC